This T cell receptor beta chain was identified during a study of blood T cells in healthy people across ages. Study-level results: Naive CD4+ cells and diversity were both higher in long-lived donors than in aged donors. Unknown CMV status may confound age-related changes in expanded clones.

This CDR3 is 15 amino acids long. Losses at the gene ends were 0 bases for V and 7 bases for J; bases not matched to a gene: 8. Germline V gene data show CDR1 as MNHEY and CDR2 as SVGAGI. The total RNA that was extracted per sample amounted to at least 5 micrograms. In its sample, this clonotype was seen a few times. Its antigen is not identified. A J-beta primer mix and a sample-barcoded 5' primer were used in a second PCR of about 6 to 12 cycles. TCRdb analysed the 5' RACE reads with MiXCR anew, one entry per CDR3 protein. Of more than 1,400,000 distinct CDR3 sequences listed, about 43% were seen once; the top ten hold around 8%.

The sequencing sample was made of blood. This sequence joins TRBV6-5 and TRBJ2-5, with 7 bases aligning to TRBD2. The sequence came from a woman aged 18-30 years in good health. The CDR3 DNA is TGTGCCAGCAGTTACTCGGGAGCGGGGAGACGGACCCAGTACTTC. It yields the protein CASSYSGAGRRTQYF.